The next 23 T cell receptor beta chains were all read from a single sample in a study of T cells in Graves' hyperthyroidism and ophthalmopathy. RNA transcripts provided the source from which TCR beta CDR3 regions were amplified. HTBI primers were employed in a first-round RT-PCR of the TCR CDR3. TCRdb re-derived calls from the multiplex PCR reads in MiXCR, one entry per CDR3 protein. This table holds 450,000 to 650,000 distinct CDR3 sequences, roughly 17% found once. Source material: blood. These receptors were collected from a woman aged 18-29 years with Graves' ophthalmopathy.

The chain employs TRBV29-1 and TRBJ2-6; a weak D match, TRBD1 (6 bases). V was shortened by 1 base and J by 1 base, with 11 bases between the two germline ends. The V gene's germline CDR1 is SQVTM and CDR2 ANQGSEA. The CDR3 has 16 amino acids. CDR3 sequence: CSVEVWTESGANVLTF. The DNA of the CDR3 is TGCAGCGTTGAAGTCTGGACAGAATCTGGGGCCAACGTCCTGACTTTC.

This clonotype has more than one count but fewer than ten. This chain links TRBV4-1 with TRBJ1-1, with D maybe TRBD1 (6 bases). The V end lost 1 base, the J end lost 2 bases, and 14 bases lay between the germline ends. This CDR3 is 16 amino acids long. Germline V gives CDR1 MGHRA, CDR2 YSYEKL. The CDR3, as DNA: TGCGCCAGCAGCCAAGTCCCCAACAGGGTCAACACTGAAGCTTTCTTT. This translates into CASSQVPNRVNTEAFF.

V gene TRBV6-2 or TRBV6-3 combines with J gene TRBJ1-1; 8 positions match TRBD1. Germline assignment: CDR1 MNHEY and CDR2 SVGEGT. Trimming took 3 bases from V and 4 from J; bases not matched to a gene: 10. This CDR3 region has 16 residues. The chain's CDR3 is CASSYRADRGGTEAFF. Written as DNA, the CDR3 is TGTGCCAGCAGTTATAGGGCAGACAGGGGAGGCACTGAAGCTTTCTTT.

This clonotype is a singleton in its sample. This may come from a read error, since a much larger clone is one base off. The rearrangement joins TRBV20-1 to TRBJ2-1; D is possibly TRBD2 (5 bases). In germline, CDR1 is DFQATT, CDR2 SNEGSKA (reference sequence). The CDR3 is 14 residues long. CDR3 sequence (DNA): TGCAGTACTAGAAAGCTAGGATTGTACAATGAGCAGTTCTTC. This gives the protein CSTRKLGLYNEQFF.

The CDR3: CASSQGTRGTQYF. CDR3 DNA sequence: TGCGCCAGCAGCCAAGGGACTAGAGGTACGCAGTATTTT. The chain joins TRBV4-1 to TRBJ2-3; 7 bases fit TRBD2. This CDR3 is built from 13 residues. Per germline, CDR1 MGHRA and CDR2 YSYEKL. Unmatched junction bases numbered 3, after V lost 1 base and J lost 8 bases.

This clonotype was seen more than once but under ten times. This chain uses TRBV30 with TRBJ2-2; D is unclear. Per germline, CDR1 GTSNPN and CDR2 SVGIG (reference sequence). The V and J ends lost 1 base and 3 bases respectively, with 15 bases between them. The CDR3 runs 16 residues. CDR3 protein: CAWSGRPREDTGELFF. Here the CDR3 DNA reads TGTGCCTGGAGTGGTCGACCAAGGGAAGACACCGGGGAGCTGTTTTTT.

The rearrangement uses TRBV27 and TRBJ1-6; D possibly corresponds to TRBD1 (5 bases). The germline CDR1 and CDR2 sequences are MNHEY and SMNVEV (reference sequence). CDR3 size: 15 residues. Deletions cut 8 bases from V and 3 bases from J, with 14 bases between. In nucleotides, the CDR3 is TGTGCCAGCCACCCGAGACAGAACTATAATTCACCCCTCCACTTT. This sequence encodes CASHPRQNYNSPLHF.

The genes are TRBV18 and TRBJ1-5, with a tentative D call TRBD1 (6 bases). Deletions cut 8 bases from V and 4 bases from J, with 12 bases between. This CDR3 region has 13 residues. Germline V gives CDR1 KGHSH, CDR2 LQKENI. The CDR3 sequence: CASTKGGNQPQHF. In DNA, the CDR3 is TGTGCCAGCACCAAAGGGGGAAATCAGCCCCAGCATTTT.

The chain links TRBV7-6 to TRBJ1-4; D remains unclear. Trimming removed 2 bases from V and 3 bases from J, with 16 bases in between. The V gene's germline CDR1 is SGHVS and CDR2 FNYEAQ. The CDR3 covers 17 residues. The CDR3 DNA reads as TGTGCCAGCAGCTTAAGTTTGCTCGGGCAGTCTAATGAAAAACTGTTTTTT. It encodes CASSLSLLGQSNEKLFF.

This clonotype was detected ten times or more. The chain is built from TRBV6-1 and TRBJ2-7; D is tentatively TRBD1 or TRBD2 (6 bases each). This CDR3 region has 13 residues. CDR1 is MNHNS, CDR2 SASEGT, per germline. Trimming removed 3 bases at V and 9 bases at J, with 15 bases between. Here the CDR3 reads CASSDGQYGRQYF. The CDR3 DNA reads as TGTGCCAGCAGTGACGGACAGTACGGGAGGCAGTACTTC.

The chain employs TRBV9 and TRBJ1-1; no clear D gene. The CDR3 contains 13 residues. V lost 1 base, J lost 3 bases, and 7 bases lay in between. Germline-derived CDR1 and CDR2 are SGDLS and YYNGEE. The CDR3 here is CASSVSGYTEAFF. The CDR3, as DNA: TGTGCCAGCAGCGTAAGTGGTTACACTGAAGCTTTCTTT.

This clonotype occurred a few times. CDR3 in amino acids: CASSFGPTLANYGYTF. In nucleotides, the CDR3 is TGTGCCAGCAGCTTCGGGCCGACACTAGCTAACTATGGCTACACCTTC. The chain recombines TRBV5-6 with TRBJ1-2; D gene uncertain. Between the trimmed V and J ends, which lost 2 bases and 0 bases, there was a span of 14 bases. This CDR3 region has 16 residues. Germline V gives CDR1 SGHDT, CDR2 YYEEEE.

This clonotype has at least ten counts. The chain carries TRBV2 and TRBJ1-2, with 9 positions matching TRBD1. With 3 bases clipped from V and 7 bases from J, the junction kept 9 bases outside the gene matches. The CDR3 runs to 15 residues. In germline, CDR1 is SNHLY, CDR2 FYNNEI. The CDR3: CASSEGDRVSFGYTF. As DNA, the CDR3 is TGTGCCAGCAGTGAGGGGGACAGGGTATCCTTTGGCTACACCTTC.

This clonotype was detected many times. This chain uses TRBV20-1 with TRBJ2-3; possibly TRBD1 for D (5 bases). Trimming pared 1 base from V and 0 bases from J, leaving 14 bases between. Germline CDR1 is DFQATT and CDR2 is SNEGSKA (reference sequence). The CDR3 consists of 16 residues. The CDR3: CSARATRDLSTDTQYF. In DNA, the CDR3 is TGCAGTGCTAGAGCCACCAGGGATCTCAGCACAGATACGCAGTATTTT.

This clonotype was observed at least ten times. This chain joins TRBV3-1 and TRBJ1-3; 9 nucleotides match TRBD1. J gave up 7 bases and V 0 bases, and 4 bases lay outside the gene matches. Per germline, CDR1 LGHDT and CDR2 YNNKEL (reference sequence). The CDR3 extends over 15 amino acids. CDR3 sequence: CASSQDNRGRNTIYF. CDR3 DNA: TGTGCCAGCAGCCAAGATAACAGGGGGCGGAACACCATATATTTT.

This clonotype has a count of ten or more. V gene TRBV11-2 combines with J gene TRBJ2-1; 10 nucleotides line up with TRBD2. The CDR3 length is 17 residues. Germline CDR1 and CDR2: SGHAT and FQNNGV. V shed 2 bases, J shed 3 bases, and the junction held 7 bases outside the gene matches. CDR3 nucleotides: TGTGCCAGCAGCTTAACCCTAGCGGGGGACCTCTACAATGAGCAGTTCTTC. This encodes CASSLTLAGDLYNEQFF.

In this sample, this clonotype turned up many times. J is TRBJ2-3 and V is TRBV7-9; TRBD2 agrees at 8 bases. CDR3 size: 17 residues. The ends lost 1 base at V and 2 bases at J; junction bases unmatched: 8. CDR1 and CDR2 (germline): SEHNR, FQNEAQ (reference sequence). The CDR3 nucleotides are TGTGCCAGCAGCTTAGACGGTTATAGCGGGGACACAGATACGCAGTATTTT. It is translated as CASSLDGYSGDTDTQYF. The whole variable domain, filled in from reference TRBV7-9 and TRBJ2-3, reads DTGVSQNPRHKITKRGQNVTFRCDPISEHNRLYWYRQTLGQGPEFLTYFQNEAQLEKSRLLSDRFSAERPKGSFSTLEIQRTEQGDSAMYLCASSLDGYSGDTDTQYFGPGTRLTVL.

The CDR3 region is CASSSTTGIGPYEQYF. Here the CDR3 DNA reads TGTGCCAGCAGTTCAACTACAGGGATAGGGCCCTACGAGCAGTACTTC. The V gene is TRBV28, the J gene TRBJ2-7, with D perhaps matching TRBD1 (6 bases). V lost 4 bases and J 2 bases, leaving 18 bases between the germline ends. The germline V gene encodes CDR1 MDHEN and CDR2 SYDVKM. This CDR3 comprises 16 residues.

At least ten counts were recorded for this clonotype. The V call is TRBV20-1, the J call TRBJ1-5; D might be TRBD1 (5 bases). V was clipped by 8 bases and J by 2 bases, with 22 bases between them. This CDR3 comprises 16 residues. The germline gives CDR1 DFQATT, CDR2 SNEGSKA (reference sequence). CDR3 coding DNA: TGCAGTCCCTTGGATGTCCAAGGGGTTGGCAATCAGCCCCAGCATTTT. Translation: CSPLDVQGVGNQPQHF.

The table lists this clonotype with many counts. The CDR3 spells CSVELWDTEAFF. As DNA, the CDR3 is TGCAGCGTTGAGCTGTGGGACACTGAAGCTTTCTTT. The chain carries TRBV29-1 and TRBJ1-1, with D hard to call. The CDR3 sequence is 12 residues long. Germline V gene sequence: CDR1 SQVTM, CDR2 ANQGSEA. Trimming took 3 bases from V and 3 from J, leaving 8 bases between them.

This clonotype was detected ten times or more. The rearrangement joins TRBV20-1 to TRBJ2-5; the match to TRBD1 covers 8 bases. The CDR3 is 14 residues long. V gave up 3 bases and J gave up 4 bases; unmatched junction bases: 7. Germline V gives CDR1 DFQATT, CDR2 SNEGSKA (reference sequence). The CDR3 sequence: CSARGQAGGETQYF. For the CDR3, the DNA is TGCAGTGCTAGGGGACAGGCCGGAGGAGAGACCCAGTACTTC.

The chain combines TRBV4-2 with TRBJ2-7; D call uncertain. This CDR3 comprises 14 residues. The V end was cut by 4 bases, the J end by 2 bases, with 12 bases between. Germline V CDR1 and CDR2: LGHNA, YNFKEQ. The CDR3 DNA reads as TGTGCCAGCAGCCGGGGATTTGGAGCCTACGAGCAGTACTTC. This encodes CASSRGFGAYEQYF.

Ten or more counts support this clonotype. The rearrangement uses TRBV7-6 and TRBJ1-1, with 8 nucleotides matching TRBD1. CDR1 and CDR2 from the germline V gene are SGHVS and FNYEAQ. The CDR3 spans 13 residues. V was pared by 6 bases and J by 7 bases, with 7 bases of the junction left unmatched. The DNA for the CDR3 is TGTGCCAGCAGTTCAGACAGGGGTGGTGAAGCTTTCTTT. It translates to CASSSDRGGEAFF.